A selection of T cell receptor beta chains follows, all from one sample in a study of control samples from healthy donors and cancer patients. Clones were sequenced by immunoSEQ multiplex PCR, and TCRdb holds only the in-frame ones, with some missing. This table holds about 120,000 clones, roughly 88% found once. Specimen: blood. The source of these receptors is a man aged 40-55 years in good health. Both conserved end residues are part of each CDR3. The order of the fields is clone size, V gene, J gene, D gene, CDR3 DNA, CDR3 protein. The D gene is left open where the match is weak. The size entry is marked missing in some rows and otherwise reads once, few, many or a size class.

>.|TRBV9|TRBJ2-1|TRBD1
TGTGCCAGCAGCGTTGAGGGGGCCTTTGATGAGCAGTTCTTC
CASSVEGAFDEQFF
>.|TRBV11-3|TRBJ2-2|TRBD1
TGTGCCAGCAGCTTAGATCAGGGGGCGAACACCGGGGAGCTGTTTTTT
CASSLDQGANTGELFF
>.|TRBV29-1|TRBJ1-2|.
TGCAGCGTTGAGCTGCAGCTCTATGGCTACACCTTC
CSVELQLYGYTF
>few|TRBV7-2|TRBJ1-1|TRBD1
TGTGCCAGCAGCGTACAGGGGCCCCGCTACAATGCTGAAGCTTTCTTT
CASSVQGPRYNAEAFF
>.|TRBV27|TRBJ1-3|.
TGTGCCAGCAGTCACAGATACTCTGGAAACACCATATATTTT
CASSHRYSGNTIYF
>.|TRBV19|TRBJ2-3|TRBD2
TGTGCCAGTAGTATTGCGCTAGCGGGTTACCCAGATACGCAGTATTTT
CASSIALAGYPDTQYF
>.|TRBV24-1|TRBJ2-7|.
TGTGCCACCAGTAAGTCTTACGAGCAGTACTTC
CATSKSYEQYF
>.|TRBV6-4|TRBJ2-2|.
TGTGCCAGCAGTGTTCAGGGTAGTTCCGGGGAGCTGTTTTTT
CASSVQGSSGELFF
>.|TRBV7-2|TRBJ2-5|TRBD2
TGTGCCAGCAGCTTACAGCGGGGGGGCCGGGAGACCCAGTACTTC
CASSLQRGGRETQYF
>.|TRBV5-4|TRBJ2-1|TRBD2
TGTGCCAGCAGCTCAGCTAGCGGGGGGAACAATGAGCAGTTCTTC
CASSSASGGNNEQFF
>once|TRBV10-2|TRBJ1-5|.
TGCGCCAGCAGTGATTATCCATCGGGACTGGGCAAAAAACAGCCCCAGCATTTT
CASSDYPSGLGKKQPQHF
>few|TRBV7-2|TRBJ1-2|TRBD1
TGTGCCAGCAGCCTCCGGGACAGGGATGGCTACACCTTC
CASSLRDRDGYTF
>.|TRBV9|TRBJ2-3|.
TGTGCCAGCAGCCTCGGGGAGTCGGTACTCACAGCAGATACGCAGTATTTT
CASSLGESVLTADTQYF
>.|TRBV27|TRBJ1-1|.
TGTGCCAGCAGTTTTGCAGGGAACACTGAAGCTTTCTTT
CASSFAGNTEAFF
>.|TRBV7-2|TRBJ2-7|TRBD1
TGTGCCAGCAGCTCGACAGGGGGCGCGTACGAGCAGTACTTC
CASSSTGGAYEQYF
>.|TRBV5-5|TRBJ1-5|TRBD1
TGTGCCAGCAGCCGCTCGACAGGGAATCAGCCCCAGCATTTT
CASSRSTGNQPQHF
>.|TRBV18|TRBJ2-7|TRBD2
TGTGCCAGCTCACGAAGCGGGGGCACTTCCGAGCAGTACTTC
CASSRSGGTSEQYF
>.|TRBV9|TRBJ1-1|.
TGTGCCAGCAGCCCGATTGCCACTGAAGCTTTCTTT
CASSPIATEAFF
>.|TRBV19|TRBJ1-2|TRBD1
TGTGCCAGCAGTGACAGGGGGCACTATGGCTACACCTTC
CASSDRGHYGYTF
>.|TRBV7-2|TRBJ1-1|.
TGTGCCAGCAGCTTAGGAACGGTGAACACTGAAGCTTTCTTT
CASSLGTVNTEAFF
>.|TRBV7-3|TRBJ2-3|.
TGTGCCAGCAGCCCGATCGTCAGGACAGTGAGCACAGATACGCAGTATTTT
CASSPIVRTVSTDTQYF
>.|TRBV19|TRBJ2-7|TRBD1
TGTGCCAGTAGTATGGGACAGGGCTTCGAGCAGTACTTC
CASSMGQGFEQYF
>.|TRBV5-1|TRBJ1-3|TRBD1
TGCGCCAGCAGATCCGACAGGGGGCACGGAAACACCATATATTTT
CASRSDRGHGNTIYF
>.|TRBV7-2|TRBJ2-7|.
TGTGCCAGCAGATCCGCCGTCGAGCAGTACTTC
CASRSAVEQYF
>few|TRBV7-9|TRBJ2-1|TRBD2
TGTGCCAGCAGCCCCCGGGTAGCGGGGGACAACAATGAGCAGTTCTTC
CASSPRVAGDNNEQFF
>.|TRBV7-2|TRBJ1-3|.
TGTGCCAGCAGCTTGCAGGGGACGACTGGAAACACCATATATTTT
CASSLQGTTGNTIYF
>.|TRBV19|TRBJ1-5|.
TGTGCCAGTAGTATAGCAGATAGCAATCAGCCCCAGCATTTT
CASSIADSNQPQHF